Detailed here is one TCR beta chain. Its matching antigen is unknown. A far larger clone lies a single base away; this is likely a read error. The sample belongs to a study of cytomegalovirus exposure and HLA in healthy donors. The PCR ran on 60 Vbeta and 13 Jbeta primers. The assay was immunoSEQ multiplex PCR, and TCRdb's table has in-frame clones only and misses some. The sample comprises 150,000 to 200,000 clones, 65% to 70% of which are singletons, and around 4.5% rests with the top ten. The CDR3 consists of 14 residues. Germline V gives CDR1 SGHVS, CDR2 FQNEAQ. V was clipped by 4 bases and J by 5 bases, with 14 bases between them. Study outcomes and limitations: According to an earlier analysis, most TCR beta V segments yielded productive rearrangements about 87% or about 30% of the time. For most subjects, TCR beta sequences were reported to predict HLA-A and HLA-B alleles with accuracy.

Specimen: PBMCs. This receptor was taken from a woman under 30 in good health and CMV-seropositive. The chain employs TRBV7-8 and TRBJ1-1, with D tentatively TRBD1 (5 bases). The CDR3 spells CASSYQGMSTEAFF. In DNA form, the CDR3 reads TGTGCCAGCAGCTACCAGGGTATGAGTACTGAAGCTTTCTTT.